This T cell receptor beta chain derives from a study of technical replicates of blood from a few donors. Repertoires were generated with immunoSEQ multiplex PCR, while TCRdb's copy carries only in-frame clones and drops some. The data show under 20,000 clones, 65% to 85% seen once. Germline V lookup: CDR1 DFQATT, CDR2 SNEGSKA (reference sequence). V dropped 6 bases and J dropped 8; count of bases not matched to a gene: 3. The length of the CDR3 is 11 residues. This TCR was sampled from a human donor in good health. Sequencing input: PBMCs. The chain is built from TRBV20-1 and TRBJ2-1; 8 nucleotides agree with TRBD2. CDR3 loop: CSAAGGDEQFF. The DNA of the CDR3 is TGCAGTGCGGCGGGAGGCGATGAGCAGTTCTTC.